One and the same sample provided the 28 T cell receptor beta chains below, sequenced in a study of glioma-infiltrating T cells after dendritic cell vaccination. The time point: after dendritic cell vaccination, including at tumor progression/relapse. Clones were read by immunoSEQ multiplex PCR, and TCRdb kept only the in-frame ones, dropping some. Among fewer than 70,000 clones listed, under 90% were seen once. The specimen was blood, collected after dendritic cell vaccination. These receptors originate from a human donor with glioblastoma.

The chain employs TRBV4-2 and TRBJ1-2, with D tentatively TRBD1 (6 bases). V was pared by 0 bases and J by 1 base, with 9 bases between. This CDR3 spans 15 amino acids. Looked up from germline, CDR1 is LGHNA and CDR2 is YNFKEQ. CDR3: CASSQETGVNYGYTF. CDR3 nucleotides: TGTGCCAGCAGCCAAGAGACAGGAGTTAACTATGGCTACACCTTC.

V gene TRBV6-5 combines with J gene TRBJ2-7; the D gene is possibly TRBD1 (5 bases). V was trimmed by 1 base and J by 4 bases, leaving 11 bases between them. CDR3 length: 14 amino acids. From germline, CDR1 is MNHEY and CDR2 SVGAGI. CDR3: CASSYWAGNYEQYF. In DNA form, the CDR3 reads TGTGCCAGCAGTTACTGGGCAGGGAATTACGAGCAGTACTTC.

This rearrangement joins TRBV6-5 to TRBJ2-7; 12 nucleotides line up with TRBD2. V lost 4 bases to trimming and J lost 1 base; unmatched junction nucleotides: 5. Germline CDR1 and CDR2: MNHEY and SVGAGI. This CDR3 has 16 residues. For the CDR3, the DNA is TGTGCCAGCAGTTCCGCCGGGACTAGCGGGTCCTACGAGCAGTACTTC. Its translation is CASSSAGTSGSYEQYF.

This clone was counted only a few times. CDR3 nucleotides: TGTGCCAGCAGTGCCACAGGGATTCAGCCCCAGCATTTT. Translating it yields CASSATGIQPQHF. The chain employs TRBV2 and TRBJ1-5; D is perhaps TRBD1 (6 bases). The CDR3 has 13 amino acids. V shed 4 bases and J shed 6 bases, with 10 bases lying between them. Germline loops: CDR1 SNHLY, CDR2 FYNNEI.

A single count supports this clone. The chain links TRBV10-3 to TRBJ1-4; no definite D call. Trimming left V 5 bases short and J 0 bases short, with 7 bases between. The CDR3 is made up of 14 amino acids. CDR1 is ENHRY, CDR2 SYGVKD, per germline. The CDR3 DNA follows: TGTGCCATCAGTACATCTGCAACTAATGAAAAACTGTTTTTT. This sequence encodes CAISTSATNEKLFF.

V and J are TRBV7-9 and TRBJ1-1, with D possibly matching TRBD1 (6 bases). Germline CDR1 SEHNR, CDR2 FQNEAQ (reference sequence). V gave up 11 bases and J gave up 6 bases, with 22 bases separating them. CDR3 length equals 14 residues. The CDR3 protein is CAAPRDTGAAEAFF. The CDR3, as DNA: TGTGCCGCGCCCAGGGACACAGGCGCAGCTGAAGCTTTCTTT.

This clone was recorded once. V is TRBV11-2 and J is TRBJ1-3; D is unclear. The CDR3 covers 15 residues. Between the trimmed V and J ends, which lost 1 base and 1 base, there was a span of 8 bases. Germline-derived CDR1 and CDR2 are SGHAT and FQNNGV. CDR3 sequence reads: CASSLVGDSGNTIYF. CDR3 sequence (DNA): TGTGCCAGCAGCTTAGTCGGAGATTCTGGAAACACCATATATTTT.

The chain is built from TRBV19 and TRBJ1-6; 7 bases map to TRBD1. V dropped 3 bases and J dropped 7; count of bases not matched to a gene: 15. The CDR3 length is 18 residues. Germline loops: CDR1 LNHDA, CDR2 SQIVND (reference sequence). CDR3 coding DNA: TGTGCCAGTAGTATGGTACAATACGGGACAGCCGCAAATTCACCCCTCCACTTT. It translates to CASSMVQYGTAANSPLHF.

The chain employs TRBV30 and TRBJ2-1, with a weak D call TRBD1 (5 bases). The CDR3 totals 14 residues. The V and J ends lost 3 bases and 7 bases respectively, with 16 bases between them. Germline CDR1 and CDR2: GTSNPN and SVGIG (reference sequence). CDR3 in amino acids: CAWRAGFSWNEQFF. CDR3 nucleotide sequence: TGTGCCTGGAGGGCAGGGTTTTCGTGGAATGAGCAGTTCTTC.

This chain links TRBV30 with TRBJ1-2; 10 nucleotides match TRBD1. V dropped 3 bases and J dropped 6; count of bases not matched to a gene: 19. This CDR3 has 18 residues. The germline gives CDR1 GTSNPN, CDR2 SVGIG (reference sequence). The CDR3 sequence is CAWSKPGTGDPRGDGYTF. CDR3 coding DNA: TGTGCCTGGAGCAAACCCGGGACAGGGGACCCTCGGGGGGATGGCTACACCTTC.

This chain links TRBV25-1 with TRBJ2-7; the D gene is possibly TRBD2 (6 bases). This CDR3 has 13 residues. The ends were cut back, 7 bases at V and 0 bases at J, with 10 bases in the middle. The germline CDR1 and CDR2 sequences are MGHDK and SYGVNS. Written as DNA, the CDR3 is TGTGCCAGCAAATGGGGGGACTCCTACGAGCAGTACTTC. It codes for CASKWGDSYEQYF.

CDR3 sequence: CAISDDVFRYF. For the CDR3, the DNA is TGTGCCATCAGTGATGATGTTTTCAGATACTTC. The rearrangement links TRBV10-3 to TRBJ2-7; no reliable D call. V was cut by 3 bases and J by 13 bases, with 13 bases left in between. The length of the CDR3 is 11 residues. Germline loops: CDR1 ENHRY, CDR2 SYGVKD.

This clone was observed a handful of times. The CDR3 nucleotides read TGTGCCAGCAGCTTGGAAACAGGGGGCCGAGGAGGCAATCAGCCCCAGCATTTT. It codes for CASSLETGGRGGNQPQHF. V and J are TRBV5-4 and TRBJ1-5; TRBD1 aligns across 9 bases. The length of the CDR3 is 18 residues. Trimming took 0 bases from V and 2 from J; bases not matched to a gene: 9. The germline gives CDR1 SGHNT, CDR2 YYREEE (reference sequence).

V and J are TRBV9 and TRBJ2-5; TRBD2 aligns across 8 bases. Germline trimming cut 0 bases from V and 5 bases from J; bases unmatched to any gene: 12. The CDR3 is 17 amino acids. From germline, CDR1 is SGDLS and CDR2 YYNGEE. The CDR3 sequence: CASSVAPTRGGRETQYF. The CDR3 DNA is TGTGCCAGCAGCGTAGCGCCCACCCGGGGGGGCCGGGAGACCCAGTACTTC.

The chain couples TRBV4-3 to TRBJ2-7; possibly TRBD1 for D (6 bases). Trimming took off 0 bases at V and 1 base at J, with 10 bases between the two ends. This CDR3 region has 15 residues. The germline gives CDR1 LGHNA, CDR2 YSLEER. This CDR3 reads CASSQEGTPSYEQYF. In nucleotides, the CDR3 is TGCGCCAGCAGCCAAGAAGGGACACCTTCCTACGAGCAGTACTTC.

The chain couples TRBV5-1 to TRBJ2-6, with D possibly being TRBD1 (6 bases). The CDR3 contains 15 residues. V lost 3 bases and J 2 bases, leaving 9 bases between the germline ends. CDR1 SGHRS and CDR2 YFSETQ come from the germline V gene. The CDR3 nucleotides are TGCGCCAGCAGCTCCGGGACAACTGGGGCCAACGTCCTGACTTTC. It translates to CASSSGTTGANVLTF.

The rearrangement joins TRBV30 to TRBJ1-1; a possible D gene is TRBD1 (5 bases). Germline V gene lookup returns CDR1 GTSNPN and CDR2 SVGIG (reference sequence). The CDR3 is 14 amino acids. Trimming took 2 bases from V and 3 from J, leaving 13 bases between them. CDR3 DNA sequence: TGTGCCTGGAGTAAGGGCAGGGTGGACACTGAAGCTTTCTTT. This translates into CAWSKGRVDTEAFF.

This clone appeared a single time. The chain uses TRBV4-2 and TRBJ2-1; no firm D call. Germline assignment: CDR1 LGHNA and CDR2 YNFKEQ. The CDR3 covers 13 residues. Trimming removed 2 bases from V and 2 bases from J, with 4 bases in between. CDR3 loop: CASSQLAYNEQFF. The DNA of the CDR3 is TGTGCCAGCAGCCAATTAGCCTACAATGAGCAGTTCTTC.

The V and J genes are TRBV6-5 and TRBJ2-5; 7 nucleotides align to TRBD2. This CDR3 has 13 residues. J was trimmed by 0 bases and V by 6 bases; bases with no gene match: 1. CDR1 MNHEY and CDR2 SVGAGI come from the germline V gene. Written as DNA, the CDR3 is TGTGCCAGCAGGGGGGGGAACCAAGAGACCCAGTACTTC. It specifies CASRGGNQETQYF.

The chain employs TRBV5-1 and TRBJ1-5; D gene uncertain. Germline CDR1 SGHRS, CDR2 YFSETQ. CDR3 length equals 15 residues. V gave up 1 base and J gave up 1 base, with 9 bases separating them. CDR3 in DNA: TGCGCCAGCAGCTTGTTTGGAGAAAGCAATCAGCCCCAGCATTTT. This encodes CASSLFGESNQPQHF.

The V and J genes are TRBV18 and TRBJ1-1; D might be TRBD1 (6 bases). CDR1 and CDR2 (germline): KGHSH, LQKENI. V was cut by 6 bases and J by 1 base, with 12 bases left in between. CDR3 length: 14 amino acids. The CDR3 DNA is TGTGCCAGCTCCTCTAGGGGGACGAACACTGAAGCTTTCTTT. It translates to CASSSRGTNTEAFF.

The chain joins TRBV15 to TRBJ1-1, with 9 bases matching TRBD1. Per germline, CDR1 LNHNV and CDR2 YYDKDF (reference sequence). After removal of 4 bases from V and 6 bases from J, the junction contained 3 bases not matched to a gene. This CDR3 is built from 13 residues. This chain's CDR3 is CATSTTGGSEAFF. CDR3 in DNA: TGTGCCACCAGCACCACAGGGGGCTCTGAAGCTTTCTTT.

The chain has TRBV5-4 and TRBJ1-2; no clear D. Looked up from germline, CDR1 is SGHNT and CDR2 is YYREEE (reference sequence). Trimming left V 2 bases short and J 7 bases short, with 12 bases between. This CDR3 contains 13 residues. The CDR3, as DNA: TGTGCCAGCAGCTTATTGGTTGCGGCTGGCTACACCTTC. It encodes CASSLLVAAGYTF.

The rearrangement uses TRBV19 and TRBJ1-2; possible D gene TRBD1, 5 bases. Trimming cost V 9 bases and J 1 base, with 12 bases left between them. There are 13 residues in the CDR3. CDR1 and CDR2 (germline): LNHDA, SQIVND (reference sequence). The CDR3 region has the DNA TGTGCCAGCACCCCCCAGGGTAACTATGGCTACACCTTC. Its protein is CASTPQGNYGYTF.

The rearrangement links TRBV6-5 to TRBJ1-1, with D unresolved. Per germline, CDR1 MNHEY and CDR2 SVGAGI. The CDR3 loop spans 13 amino acids. V dropped 0 bases and J dropped 5 bases, with 7 bases sitting between them. In DNA form, the CDR3 reads TGTGCCAGCAGTTACTCGGAGAGAACTGAAGCTTTCTTT. It specifies CASSYSERTEAFF.

J is TRBJ1-1 and V is TRBV7-9; 7 bases map to TRBD1. Germline CDR1 and CDR2: SEHNR and FQNEAQ (reference sequence). The CDR3 runs to 15 residues. V was clipped by 6 bases and J by 2 bases; unmatched bases: 9. The CDR3 DNA reads as TGTGCCAGCAGTCGAGCCGGGACAGCTAACACTGAAGCTTTCTTT. It translates to CASSRAGTANTEAFF.

The CDR3 spells CASRLGTSVADTQYF. CDR3 nucleotides: TGTGCCAGCAGATTAGGGACTAGCGTGGCAGATACGCAGTATTTT. This chain links TRBV6-4 with TRBJ2-3; TRBD2 agrees at 10 bases. Losses at the gene ends were 6 bases for V and 4 bases for J; bases not matched to a gene: 7. CDR1 and CDR2 from the germline V gene are MRHNA and SNTAGT. This CDR3 comprises 15 residues.

The CDR3 spells CASSYRGPTEAFF. The CDR3, as DNA: TGCGCCAGCAGCTACAGGGGACCGACTGAAGCTTTCTTT. The V gene is TRBV5-1, the J gene TRBJ1-1, with 7 bases that match TRBD1. Trimming took 3 bases from V and 5 from J; bases not matched to a gene: 4. Germline V gene lookup returns CDR1 SGHRS and CDR2 YFSETQ. This CDR3 spans 13 amino acids.